One sample yielded the 25 T cell receptor beta chains listed below, sequenced in a study of T cell responses to AZD1222 COVID-19 vaccine. Assay: immunoSEQ multiplex PCR; the TCRdb copy retains only in-frame clones and omits some. The sample yields 150,000 to 160,000 clones, 85% to 90% seen once. Material: peripheral blood, obtained on day 0 of MenACWY control vaccination. Receptor source: an adult in good health.

V is TRBV21-1 and J is TRBJ2-2; TRBD1, the table's D call, was not compared with the DNA. TRBV21-1 is a documented pseudogene. This CDR3 comprises 14 residues. For the CDR3, the DNA is TGTGCCAGCAGCCAGGGGTCGAACACCGGGGAGCTGTTTTTT. Its protein is CASSQGSNTGELFF.

The chain carries TRBV6-2 or TRBV6-3 and TRBJ1-6; tentative D call: TRBD1 (5 bases). Deletions cut 1 base from V and 10 bases from J, with 8 bases between. This CDR3 spans 13 amino acids. Germline CDR1 is MNHEY and CDR2 is SVGEGT. In DNA, the CDR3 is TGTGCCAGCAGTTACTTCGGGGACTCACCCCTCCACTTT. Residues: CASSYFGDSPLHF.

The chain uses TRBV5-6 and TRBJ1-5; D gene ambiguous. V gave up 4 bases and J gave up 4 bases, with 6 bases separating them. This CDR3 region has 12 residues. Looked up from germline, CDR1 is SGHDT and CDR2 is YYEEEE. The chain's CDR3 is CASSVQNQPQHF. In DNA form, the CDR3 reads TGTGCCAGCAGCGTCCAGAATCAGCCCCAGCATTTT.

The V gene is TRBV6-5, the J gene TRBJ1-2; a weak D match, TRBD1 (6 bases). Germline V gives CDR1 MNHEY, CDR2 SVGAGI. Trimming pared 7 bases from V and 8 bases from J, leaving 20 bases between. This CDR3 contains 14 residues. CDR3 residues: CASTARWGAKGYTF. The CDR3 coding sequence is TGTGCCAGCACCGCAAGATGGGGGGCGAAGGGCTACACCTTC.

The chain recombines TRBV5-1 with TRBJ1-3; D gene unclear. The CDR3 runs to 15 residues. V was cut by 4 bases and J by 4 bases, with 15 bases left in between. CDR1 and CDR2 (germline): SGHRS, YFSETQ. CDR3 residues: CASSPERAAGNTIYF. For the CDR3, the DNA is TGCGCCAGCAGCCCGGAGCGGGCGGCCGGAAACACCATATATTTT.

The chain combines TRBV7-9 with TRBJ1-4; D gene ambiguous. Germline V lookup: CDR1 SEHNR, CDR2 FQNEAQ (reference sequence). V was cut by 4 bases and J by 5 bases, with 11 bases left in between. CDR3 length equals 14 residues. CDR3 coding DNA: TGTGCCAGCAGCTCGGCGGCCGGGAATGAAAAACTGTTTTTT. It codes for CASSSAAGNEKLFF.

V usage is TRBV28 and J usage is TRBJ1-5; 8 nucleotides agree with TRBD1. Germline V gene lookup returns CDR1 MDHEN and CDR2 SYDVKM. The V segment lost 10 bases and the J segment 6 bases; nucleotides outside the gene matches: 8. The CDR3 totals 13 residues. The CDR3 nucleotides are TGTGCCACCCATCGGACAGGGATTCAGCCCCAGCATTTT. Protein product: CATHRTGIQPQHF.

CDR3 in amino acids: CASSITGYGYTF. The CDR3 DNA reads as TGTGCCAGCAGTATAACAGGCTATGGCTACACCTTC. The V gene is TRBV6-5, the J gene TRBJ1-2; tentative D call: TRBD1 (5 bases). The V gene lost 5 bases and the J gene lost 4 bases, with 8 bases spanning the gap. This CDR3 is built from 12 residues. Germline V gene data show CDR1 as MNHEY and CDR2 as SVGAGI.

This rearrangement joins TRBV6-6 to TRBJ1-2; no clear D gene. V gave up 0 bases and J gave up 4 bases, with 9 bases separating them. Germline CDR1 and CDR2: MNHNY and SVGAGI (reference sequence). This CDR3 spans 14 amino acids. This CDR3 reads CASSYSTASYGYTF. CDR3 nucleotides: TGTGCCAGCAGTTACTCCACCGCGAGCTATGGCTACACCTTC.

The chain joins TRBV5-6 to TRBJ2-4; D perhaps matches TRBD2 (5 bases). Looked up from germline, CDR1 is SGHDT and CDR2 is YYEEEE. CDR3 length: 19 amino acids. V was shortened by 0 bases and J by 0 bases, with 19 bases between the two germline ends. The CDR3 here is CASSLAQEATLLAKNIQYF. DNA of the CDR3: TGTGCCAGCAGCTTGGCCCAGGAGGCTACACTCCTAGCCAAAAACATTCAGTACTTC.

The V gene is TRBV2, the J gene TRBJ2-5; 9 nucleotides line up with TRBD1. The CDR3 runs to 13 residues. Losses at the gene ends were 9 bases for V and 5 bases for J; bases not matched to a gene: 7. Germline loops: CDR1 SNHLY, CDR2 FYNNEI. CDR3 bases: TGTGCCAGTGCGACAGGGGGATTGGAGACCCAGTACTTC. This codes for CASATGGLETQYF.

This chain joins TRBV5-1 and TRBJ1-2; D unclear. CDR1 and CDR2 (germline): SGHRS, YFSETQ. Trimming took off 4 bases at V and 5 bases at J, with 9 bases between the two ends. The CDR3 runs 12 residues. DNA for the CDR3: TGCGCCAGCAGCGGAGAGACTTATGGCTACACCTTC. Its translation is CASSGETYGYTF.

The V gene is TRBV28, the J gene TRBJ2-2; tentatively, D is TRBD2 (5 bases). V was clipped by 4 bases and J by 3 bases, with 12 bases between them. CDR1 and CDR2 from the germline V gene are MDHEN and SYDVKM. The CDR3 loop spans 15 amino acids. The CDR3 DNA reads TGTGCCAGCAGTTATGGACTCGCGGACACCGGGGAGCTGTTTTTT. The encoded protein is CASSYGLADTGELFF.

V gene TRBV7-9 combines with J gene TRBJ1-2, with TRBD1 matching 9 bases. V shed 6 bases, J shed 7 bases, and the junction held 6 bases outside the gene matches. There are 13 residues in the CDR3. The germline gives CDR1 SEHNR, CDR2 FQNEAQ (reference sequence). The CDR3 nucleotides are TGTGCCAGCAGGTATACAGGGGGCAGTGGCTACACCTTC. Encoded protein: CASRYTGGSGYTF.

V usage is TRBV23-1 and J usage is TRBJ2-3, with D perhaps matching TRBD1 or TRBD2 (5 bases each). Being an ORF, TRBV23-1 has a function that is uncertain. This CDR3 is built from 16 residues. Deletions cut 3 bases from V and 1 base from J, with 14 bases between. The CDR3 reads CASSHSVRVCTDTQYF. The CDR3 nucleotides are TGCGCCAGCAGTCATAGCGTCAGGGTCTGCACAGATACGCAGTATTTT.

The genes are TRBV24-1 and TRBJ2-3, with D uncertain. Germline loops: CDR1 KGHDR, CDR2 SFDVKD. V was cut by 4 bases and J by 0 bases, with 13 bases left in between. The CDR3 length is 16 residues. As DNA, the CDR3 is TGTGCCACCAGTGACCGCCGTAGTCATAGCACAGATACGCAGTATTTT. Residues: CATSDRRSHSTDTQYF.

This sequence joins TRBV5-4 and TRBJ2-3; 10 bases align to TRBD2. This CDR3 comprises 14 residues. Germline-derived CDR1 and CDR2 are SGHNT and YYREEE (reference sequence). After removal of 4 bases from V and 6 bases from J, the junction contained 5 bases not matched to a gene. The DNA of the CDR3 is TGTGCCAGCAGCGGGGCTAGCGGGAGTGATACGCAGTATTTT. This encodes CASSGASGSDTQYF.

The gene calls are TRBV13 and TRBJ2-2; 9 nucleotides match TRBD1. CDR3 length: 16 residues. CDR1 is PRHDT and CDR2 is FYEKMQ in the germline V gene (reference sequence). With V trimmed by 5 bases and J by 1 base, 5 bases remained unmatched. The CDR3 loop is CASSQPTGGNTGELFF. For the CDR3, the DNA is TGTGCCAGCAGCCAGCCGACAGGGGGGAACACCGGGGAGCTGTTTTTT. The entire variable domain, with the rest obtained from reference TRBV13 and TRBJ2-2, is as follows: AAGVIQSPRHLIKEKRETATLKCYPIPRHDTVYWYQQGPGQDPQFLISFYEKMQSDKGSIPDRFSAQQFSDYHSELNMSSLELGDSALYFCASSQPTGGNTGELFFGEGSRLTVL.

The chain uses TRBV23-1 and TRBJ2-7; 9 positions match TRBD1. TRBV23-1 is known as an ORF, though its function is uncertain. V was clipped by 6 bases and J by 5 bases; unmatched bases: 14. There are 16 residues in the CDR3. The CDR3 is CASRRSRDRAGDEQYF. The CDR3 region has the DNA TGCGCCAGCAGGCGTTCGAGGGACAGGGCTGGGGACGAGCAGTACTTC.

The V and J genes are TRBV6-5 and TRBJ1-2, with a tentative D call TRBD1 (6 bases). The CDR3 totals 15 residues. The germline V gene encodes CDR1 MNHEY and CDR2 SVGAGI. The V end lost 2 bases, the J end lost 1 base, and 11 bases lay between the germline ends. DNA of the CDR3: TGTGCCAGCAGTTACCAGGGGTCGGATAACTATGGCTACACCTTC. It codes for CASSYQGSDNYGYTF.

This rearrangement joins TRBV27 to TRBJ1-1; D perhaps matches TRBD1 (5 bases). Germline CDR1 reads MNHEY; CDR2 reads SMNVEV (reference sequence). This CDR3 spans 14 amino acids. V shed 6 bases and J shed 0 bases, with 11 bases lying between them. In DNA, the CDR3 is TGTGCCAGCAGCCCGGGACGCGTGAACACTGAAGCTTTCTTT. Amino acids: CASSPGRVNTEAFF.

Points on this clone: Germline is not matched at one junction end, which may reflect a read error. The chain combines TRBV24-1 with TRBJ2-5; no clear D gene. Germline V gives CDR1 KGHDR, CDR2 SFDVKD. CDR3 length: 15 amino acids. The CDR3 DNA follows: TGTGCCACCAGTGACCGCACCGGGTCCTTAGAGGCCCAGTACTTC. It codes for CATSDRTGSLEAQYF.

The chain uses TRBV5-6 and TRBJ1-2; D uncertain. CDR3 length equals 12 residues. V was pared by 4 bases and J by 1 base, with 5 bases between. CDR1 SGHDT and CDR2 YYEEEE come from the germline V gene. The CDR3 DNA reads as TGTGCCAGCAGCGTGTTTAACTATGGCTACACCTTC. Translating it yields CASSVFNYGYTF. Combining the CDR3 with reference TRBV5-6 and TRBJ1-2 gives the whole variable domain DAGVTQSPTHLIKTRGQQVTLRCSPKSGHDTVSWYQQALGQGPQFIFQYYEEEERQRGNFPDRFSGHQFPNYSSELNVNALLLGDSALYLCASSVFNYGYTFGSGTRLTVV.

The chain recombines TRBV11-3 with TRBJ2-5; a weak D match, TRBD1 (5 bases). The germline V and J ends were trimmed by 6 bases and 3 bases, with 11 bases remaining between them. The CDR3 runs to 13 residues. The V gene's germline CDR1 is SGHNT and CDR2 YENEEA. CDR3: CASSRSREETQYF. CDR3 DNA: TGTGCCAGCAGTCGAAGCAGGGAAGAGACCCAGTACTTC.

The chain recombines TRBV19 with TRBJ1-1, with D unclear. CDR3 size: 13 residues. The germline V gene has CDR1 LNHDA and CDR2 SQIVND (reference sequence). V lost 3 bases and J lost 11, with 16 bases in between. This CDR3 is CASSMEDSGRAFF. The DNA for the CDR3 is TGTGCCAGTAGTATGGAGGATTCCGGGCGCGCTTTCTTT.